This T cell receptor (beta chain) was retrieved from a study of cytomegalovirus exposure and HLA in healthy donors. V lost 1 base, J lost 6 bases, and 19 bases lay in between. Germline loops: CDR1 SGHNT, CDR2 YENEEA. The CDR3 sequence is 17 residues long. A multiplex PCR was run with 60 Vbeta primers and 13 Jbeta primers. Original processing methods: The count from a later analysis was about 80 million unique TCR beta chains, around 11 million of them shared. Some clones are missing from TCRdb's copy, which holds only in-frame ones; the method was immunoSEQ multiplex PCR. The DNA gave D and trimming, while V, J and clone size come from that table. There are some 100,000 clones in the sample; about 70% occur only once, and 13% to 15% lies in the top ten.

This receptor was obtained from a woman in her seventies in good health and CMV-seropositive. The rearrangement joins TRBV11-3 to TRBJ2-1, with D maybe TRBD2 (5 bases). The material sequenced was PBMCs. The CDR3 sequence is CASSLVVADTGINEQFF. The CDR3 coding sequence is TGTGCCAGCAGCTTAGTGGTCGCCGATACCGGGATCAATGAGCAGTTCTTC.